These 9 T cell receptor beta chains were sequenced from one sample in a study of identical twins. MiXCR, applied by TCRdb to the 5' RACE reads, yields one record per CDR3 protein. The repertoire holds 420,000 or so distinct CDR3 sequences, with 18% as singletons. Sequencing used naive T cells sorted from blood. The receptors originated from a man aged 45-65 years in good health.

Many counts were recorded for this clonotype. In DNA form, the CDR3 reads TGTGCCAGCAGTTACCTAAAATCTAGCGTGAACAATGAGCAGTTCTTC. This translates into CASSYLKSSVNNEQFF. This rearrangement joins TRBV6-5 to TRBJ2-1, with D possibly TRBD2 on 6 matching bases. CDR3 size: 16 residues. V lost 2 bases and J lost 5, with 16 bases in between. The germline V gene has CDR1 MNHEY and CDR2 SVGAGI.

The V gene is TRBV6-2 or TRBV6-3, the J gene TRBJ2-1; TRBD2 aligns across 12 bases. Per germline, CDR1 MNHEY and CDR2 SVGEGT. V gave up 6 bases and J gave up 4 bases; unmatched junction bases: 4. The CDR3 spans 15 residues. CDR3 in amino acids: CASRTSGGPYNEQFF. The CDR3 nucleotides read TGTGCCAGCAGGACTAGCGGGGGACCTTACAATGAGCAGTTCTTC.

There are a few counts of this clonotype. The chain employs TRBV5-1 and TRBJ2-3; perhaps TRBD2 as D (6 bases). The CDR3 has 15 amino acids. V lost 3 bases and J 4 bases, leaving 15 bases between the germline ends. Germline V gene sequence: CDR1 SGHRS, CDR2 YFSETQ. The DNA of the CDR3 is TGCGCCAGCAGCTGGAGCGCTAGCGCGGCAGATACGCAGTATTTT. Its translation is CASSWSASAADTQYF. The variable domain in full, completed from reference TRBV5-1 and TRBJ2-3, reads KAGVTQTPRYLIKTRGQQVTLSCSPISGHRSVSWYQQTPGQGLQFLFEYFSETQRNKGNFPGRFSGRQFSNSRSEMNVSTLELGDSALYLCASSWSASAADTQYFGPGTRLTVL.

At least ten counts were recorded for this clonotype. The V gene is TRBV27, the J gene TRBJ2-5; D perhaps matches TRBD1 (5 bases). The germline V and J ends were trimmed by 4 bases and 0 bases, with 6 bases remaining between them. This CDR3 region has 13 residues. The germline CDR1 and CDR2 sequences are MNHEY and SMNVEV (reference sequence). The CDR3 DNA reads TGTGCCAGCAGTTCCAGGGACCAAGAGACCCAGTACTTC. It encodes CASSSRDQETQYF.

This clonotype was counted at least ten times. This chain uses TRBV7-4 with TRBJ1-5; D not certain. This CDR3 contains 14 residues. V was pared by 1 base and J by 3 bases, with 7 bases between. Germline CDR1 SGHVT, CDR2 SQSDAQ. CDR3 nucleotides: TGTGCCAGCAGCTTAGTACGGTCCAATCAGCCCCAGCATTTT. This translates into CASSLVRSNQPQHF.

This clonotype was detected only a few times. This chain links TRBV6-2 or TRBV6-3 with TRBJ1-2, with D perhaps TRBD1 (5 bases). Trimming left V 2 bases short and J 6 bases short, with 7 bases between. CDR3 size: 12 residues. CDR1 is MNHEY, CDR2 SVGEGT, per germline. Here the CDR3 DNA reads TGTGCCAGCAGTTACCGCAGGGATGGCTACACCTTC. Translation gives CASSYRRDGYTF.

This chain connects TRBV6-2 or TRBV6-3 to TRBJ2-7; no firm D call. Germline V gene lookup returns CDR1 MNHEY and CDR2 SVGEGT. The CDR3 runs to 11 residues. Trimming pared 0 bases from V and 6 bases from J, leaving 3 bases between. The CDR3 reads CASSYSTEQYF. The CDR3 nucleotides read TGTGCCAGCAGTTACTCGACCGAGCAGTACTTC.

This clonotype has more than one count but fewer than ten. The chain uses TRBV11-3 and TRBJ2-7, with 7 nucleotides matching TRBD2. This CDR3 is 13 amino acids long. Germline V gene lookup returns CDR1 SGHNT and CDR2 YENEEA. The V gene end was trimmed by 1 base and the J gene end by 6 bases; junction bases not matched to a gene: 3. DNA for the CDR3: TGTGCCAGCAGCTTAGGGACTAGGACCGAGCAGTACTTC. Its protein product is CASSLGTRTEQYF.

This rearrangement joins TRBV6-2 or TRBV6-3 to TRBJ2-1, with D hard to call. Germline values: CDR1 MNHEY, CDR2 SVGEGT. This CDR3 comprises 13 residues. Trimming cost V 0 bases and J 12 bases, with 12 bases left between them. CDR3 sequence reads: CASSYSLSRWQFF. In DNA, the CDR3 is TGTGCCAGCAGTTACTCGCTGTCCCGGTGGCAGTTCTTC.